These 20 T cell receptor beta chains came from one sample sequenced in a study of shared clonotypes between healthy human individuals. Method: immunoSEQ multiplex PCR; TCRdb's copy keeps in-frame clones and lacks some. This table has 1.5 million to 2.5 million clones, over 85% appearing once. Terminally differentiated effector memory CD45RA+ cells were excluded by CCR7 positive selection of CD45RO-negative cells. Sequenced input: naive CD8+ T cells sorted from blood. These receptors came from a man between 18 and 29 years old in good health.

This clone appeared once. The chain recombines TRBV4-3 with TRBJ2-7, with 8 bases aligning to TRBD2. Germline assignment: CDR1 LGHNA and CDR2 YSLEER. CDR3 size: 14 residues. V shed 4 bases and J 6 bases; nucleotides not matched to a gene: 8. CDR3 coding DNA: TGCGCCAGCAGCCCCGGCTCGGGGGGGTTCGAGCAGTACTTC. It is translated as CASSPGSGGFEQYF.

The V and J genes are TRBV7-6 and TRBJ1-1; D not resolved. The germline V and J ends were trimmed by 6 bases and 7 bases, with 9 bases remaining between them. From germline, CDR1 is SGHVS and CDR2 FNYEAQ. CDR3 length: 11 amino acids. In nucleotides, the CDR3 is TGTGCCAGCAGGGCAGCCGGTGAAGCTTTCTTT. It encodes CASRAAGEAFF.

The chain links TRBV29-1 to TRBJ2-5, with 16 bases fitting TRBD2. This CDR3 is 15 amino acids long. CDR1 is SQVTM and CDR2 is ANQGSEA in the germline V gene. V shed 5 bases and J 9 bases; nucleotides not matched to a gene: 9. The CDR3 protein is CSVTWPGLAGGPQYF. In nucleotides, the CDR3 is TGCAGCGTTACATGGCCGGGACTAGCGGGAGGGCCCCAGTACTTC.

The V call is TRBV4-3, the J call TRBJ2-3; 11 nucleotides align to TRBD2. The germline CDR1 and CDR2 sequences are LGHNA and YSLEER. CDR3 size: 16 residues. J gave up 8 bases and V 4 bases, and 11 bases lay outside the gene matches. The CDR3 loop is CASSRLLAGEEVTQYF. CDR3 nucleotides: TGCGCCAGCAGCCGCCTACTAGCGGGAGAAGAGGTTACGCAGTATTTT.

For the CDR3, the DNA is TGTGCCAGCAGCCCCCCCCTGTTGGGCGAGCAGTACTTC. It translates to CASSPPLLGEQYF. This sequence joins TRBV7-9 and TRBJ2-7; D remains ambiguous. This CDR3 spans 13 amino acids. The ends were cut back, 5 bases at V and 6 bases at J, with 14 bases in the middle. Germline-derived CDR1 and CDR2 are SEHNR and FQNEAQ (reference sequence).

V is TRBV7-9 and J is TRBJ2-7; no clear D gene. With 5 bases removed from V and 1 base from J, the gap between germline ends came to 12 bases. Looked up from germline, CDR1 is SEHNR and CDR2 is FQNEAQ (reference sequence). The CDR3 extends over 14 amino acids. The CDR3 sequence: CASSPVGDSYEQYF. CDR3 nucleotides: TGTGCCAGCAGCCCAGTTGGGGATTCCTACGAGCAGTACTTC.

Here the CDR3 DNA reads TGCGCCAGCAGCCAAGGCTTGTTAGCAGGGGTATCCTACGAGCAGTACTTC. Translated: CASSQGLLAGVSYEQYF. This chain uses TRBV4-1 with TRBJ2-7; D may be TRBD1 (6 bases). Germline values: CDR1 MGHRA, CDR2 YSYEKL. CDR3 length: 17 residues. Trimming removed 1 base from V and 1 base from J, with 17 bases in between.

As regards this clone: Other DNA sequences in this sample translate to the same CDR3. The CDR3 DNA reads as TGTGCCAGCAGCCCTAGACGGGGCGGGGAGCTGTTTTTT. It specifies CASSPRRGGELFF. V and J are TRBV9 and TRBJ2-2; D may be TRBD2 (5 bases). Germline V gives CDR1 SGDLS, CDR2 YYNGEE. The CDR3 has 13 amino acids. The V end was cut by 4 bases, the J end by 7 bases, with 11 bases between.

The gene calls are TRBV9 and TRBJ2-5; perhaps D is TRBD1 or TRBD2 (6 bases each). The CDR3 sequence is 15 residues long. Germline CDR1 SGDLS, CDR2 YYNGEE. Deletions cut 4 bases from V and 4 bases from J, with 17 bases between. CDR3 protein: CASSPRGEERETQYF. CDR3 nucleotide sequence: TGTGCCAGCAGCCCGAGGGGGGAAGAAAGAGAGACCCAGTACTTC. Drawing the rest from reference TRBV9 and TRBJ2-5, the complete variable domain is DSGVTQTPKHLITATGQRVTLRCSPRSGDLSVYWYQQSLDQGLQFLIQYYNGEERAKGNILERFSAQQFPDLHSELNLSSLELGDSALYFCASSPRGEERETQYFGPGTRLLVL.

The CDR3 DNA reads TGCGCCAGCAGCTTGGGGGACAGGCTTAATGAAAAACTGTTTTTT. This sequence encodes CASSLGDRLNEKLFF. The chain links TRBV5-1 to TRBJ1-4; TRBD1 matches at 8 bases. The CDR3 sequence is 15 residues long. Trimming cost V 0 bases and J 4 bases; bases outside gene matches: 2. Germline CDR1 reads SGHRS; CDR2 reads YFSETQ.

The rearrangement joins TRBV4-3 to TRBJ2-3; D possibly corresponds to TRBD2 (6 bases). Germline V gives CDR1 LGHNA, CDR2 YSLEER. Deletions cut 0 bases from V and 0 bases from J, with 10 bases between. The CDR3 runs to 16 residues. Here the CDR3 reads CASSQEAGLSTDTQYF. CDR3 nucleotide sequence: TGCGCCAGCAGCCAAGAGGCGGGATTAAGCACAGATACGCAGTATTTT.

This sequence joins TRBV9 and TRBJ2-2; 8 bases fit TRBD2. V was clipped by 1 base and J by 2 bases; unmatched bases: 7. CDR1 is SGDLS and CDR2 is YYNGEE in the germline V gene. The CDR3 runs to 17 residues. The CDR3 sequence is CASSVPSGGPNTGELFF. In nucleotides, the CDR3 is TGTGCCAGCAGCGTACCCAGCGGGGGCCCAAACACCGGGGAGCTGTTTTTT.

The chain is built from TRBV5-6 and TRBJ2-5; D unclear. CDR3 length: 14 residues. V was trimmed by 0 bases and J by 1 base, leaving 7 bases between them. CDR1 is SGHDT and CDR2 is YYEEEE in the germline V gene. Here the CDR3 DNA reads TGTGCCAGCAGCTTGGTCAGGCTCCAAGAGACCCAGTACTTC. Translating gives CASSLVRLQETQYF.

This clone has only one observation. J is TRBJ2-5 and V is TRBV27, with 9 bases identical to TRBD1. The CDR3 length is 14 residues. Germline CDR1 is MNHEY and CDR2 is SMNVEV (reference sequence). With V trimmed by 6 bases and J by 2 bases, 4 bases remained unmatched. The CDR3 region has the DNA TGTGCCAGCAGCCGCGGGACAGGGCAAGAGACCCAGTACTTC. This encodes CASSRGTGQETQYF.

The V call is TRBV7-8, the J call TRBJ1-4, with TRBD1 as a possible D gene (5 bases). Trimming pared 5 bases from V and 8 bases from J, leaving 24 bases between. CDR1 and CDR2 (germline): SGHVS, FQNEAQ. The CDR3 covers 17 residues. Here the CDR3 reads CASSPILIRASGEKLFF. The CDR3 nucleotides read TGTGCCAGCAGCCCAATTCTGATCAGGGCTTCCGGGGAAAAACTGTTTTTT.

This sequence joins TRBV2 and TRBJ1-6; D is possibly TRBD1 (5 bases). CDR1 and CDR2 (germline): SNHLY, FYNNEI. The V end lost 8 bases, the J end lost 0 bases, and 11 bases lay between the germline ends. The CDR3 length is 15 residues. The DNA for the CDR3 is TGTGCCAGCGATACCGGGGGCTCCTATAATTCACCCCTCCACTTT. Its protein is CASDTGGSYNSPLHF.

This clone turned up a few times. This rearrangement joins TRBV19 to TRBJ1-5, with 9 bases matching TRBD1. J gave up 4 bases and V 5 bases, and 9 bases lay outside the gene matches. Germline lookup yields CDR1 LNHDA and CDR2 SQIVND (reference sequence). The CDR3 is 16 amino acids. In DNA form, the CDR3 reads TGTGCCAGTAGTGTGGTCGGGACAGGGATGAATCAGCCCCAGCATTTT. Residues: CASSVVGTGMNQPQHF.

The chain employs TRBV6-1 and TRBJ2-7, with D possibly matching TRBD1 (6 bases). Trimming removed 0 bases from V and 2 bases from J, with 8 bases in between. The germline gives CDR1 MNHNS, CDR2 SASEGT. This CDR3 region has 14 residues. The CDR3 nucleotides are TGTGCCAGCAGTGAAGCGGGACATCCCTACGAGCAGTACTTC. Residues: CASSEAGHPYEQYF.

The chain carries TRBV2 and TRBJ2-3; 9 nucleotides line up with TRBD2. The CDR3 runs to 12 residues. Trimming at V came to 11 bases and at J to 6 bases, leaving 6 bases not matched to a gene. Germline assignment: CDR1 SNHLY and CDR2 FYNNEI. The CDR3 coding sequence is TGTGCCCACCTAGCGGGAACGGATACGCAGTATTTT. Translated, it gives CAHLAGTDTQYF.

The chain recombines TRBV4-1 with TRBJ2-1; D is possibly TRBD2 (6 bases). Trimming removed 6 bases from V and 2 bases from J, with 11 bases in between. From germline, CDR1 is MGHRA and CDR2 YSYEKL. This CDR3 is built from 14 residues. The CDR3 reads CASRPGRPYNEQFF. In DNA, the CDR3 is TGCGCCAGCAGACCCGGGAGACCCTACAATGAGCAGTTCTTC.